The T cell receptor (beta chain) under discussion was sequenced for a study of T cell clonotyping in hematopoietic cell transplantation. Only in-frame clones appear in the TCRdb table, and some are missing; sequencing was by immunoSEQ multiplex PCR. The sample has around 16,000 clones, 61% seen once. This clone was seen only once. As yet, its antigen is unknown. Study outcomes and limitations: Recipient TCR diversity dropped after transplant; expanded clonotypes rose from day 30 to 180. Few recipient clonotypes overlapped donors; over 97% were de novo at given depth.

Germline V gives CDR1 MDHEN, CDR2 SYDVKM. The CDR3 totals 12 residues. V was cut by 8 bases and J by 4 bases, with 9 bases left in between. The starting material was PBMCs, obtained 30 days after allogeneic stem cell transplant. This sequence was found in a male patient between 45 and 60 years old who had an allogeneic stem cell transplant from an unrelated donor, so T cells may come from the graft donor. Some clones in this sample may be carry-over from other donors' samples. V gene TRBV28 combines with J gene TRBJ1-3; D is unresolved. The CDR3 is CASLDSGNTIYF. As DNA, the CDR3 is TGTGCCAGCCTTGACTCCGGAAACACCATATATTTT.